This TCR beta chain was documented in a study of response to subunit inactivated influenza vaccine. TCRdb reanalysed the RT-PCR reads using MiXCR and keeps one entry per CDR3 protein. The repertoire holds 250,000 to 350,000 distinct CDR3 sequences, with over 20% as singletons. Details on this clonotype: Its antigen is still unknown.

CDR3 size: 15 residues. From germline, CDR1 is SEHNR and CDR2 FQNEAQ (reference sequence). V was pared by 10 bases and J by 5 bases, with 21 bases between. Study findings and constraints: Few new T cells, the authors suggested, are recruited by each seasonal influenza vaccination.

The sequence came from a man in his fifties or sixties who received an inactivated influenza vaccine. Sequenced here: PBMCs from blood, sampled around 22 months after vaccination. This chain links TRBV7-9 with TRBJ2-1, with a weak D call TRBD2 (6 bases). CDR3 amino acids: CATTLGQGLHNEQFF. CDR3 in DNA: TGTGCCACCACCTTAGGTCAGGGACTTCACAATGAGCAGTTCTTC.